The T cell receptor (beta chain) under discussion was sequenced for a study of T-cell memory formation after mild COVID-19 (dated by TCRdb to about 2021). A note on the overall study: Most TCR sequence clusters were specific to one of the two donors. T-cell clones expanding and contracting after mild COVID-19 in two donors were tracked by longitudinal TCRalpha and TCRbeta repertoire sequencing. Two young, previously healthy adult volunteers made up the cohort, one male and one female. Paper-wide results and their limitations: Clones that contracted from day 15 to 85 showed balanced CD4/CD8 phenotypes, whereas a second wave of clones that expanded from day 15 to 37 leaned towards CD4+. Only two mild cases were covered in the study, and larger cohorts including severe cases with pre-infection samples were considered necessary. Contracting CD4+ clones turned up mainly in the CM and EM memory subsets, whereas EMRA was where CD8+ clones were enriched. Some responding clones were found in pre-infection memory, which suggests that pre-existing cross-reactive memory T cells took part in the SARS-CoV-2 response. SARS-CoV-2 specificity of the second-wave clones peaking on day 37 was not confirmed.

This clonotype was counted ten times or more. Which antigen it targets is not known. Base-call qualities are not available, and no considerably larger clone is one nucleotide away. These reads were obtained on an Illumina NovaSeq 6000. cDNA libraries for TCRalpha and TCRbeta were prepared by 5'RACE using constant-segment primers, with sample barcodes and unique molecular identifiers added. RNA was extracted from every sample with Trizol reagent. Amplification of the libraries took two PCR steps, and the second step added a second sample barcode plus Illumina TruSeq adapters. Libraries were sequenced on an Illumina NovaSeq with 2 x 150 bp paired-end reads. On the study's bioinformatics: With migec v1.2.7, reads were demultiplexed and then collapsed into UMI-guided consensus sequences. Using mixcr v2.1.11, UMI consensuses were aligned to TRA and TRB V and J templates and then assembled into clonotypes. Clonotypes were classified as expanded or contracted when called significant by both edgeR and NoisET, with noise models trained on biological replicates. edgeR calls used a false discovery rate-adjusted p below 0.01 and a log2 fold-change threshold of 1. As an exploratory analysis of dynamics, max-normalized trajectories of the 1000 most abundant clonotypes were examined by PCA with hierarchical clustering. Separately sequenced CD4+ and CD8+ repertoires were used to assign a CD4 or CD8 phenotype to each responding clone. TCRdb trimmed the raw reads at Q25, called clones with MiXCR and kept productive beta chains. Rows with a matching CDR3 protein are joined into one entry that keeps the most common DNA and genes. V and J calls and clone size were set by TCRdb, not the authors. The sample records more than 150,000 distinct CDR3 sequences, 9.5% to 13% of which are singletons. The ten largest clones add up to about 3.5% of the sample.

Ficoll-Paque density gradient centrifugation was used to isolate PBMCs. Trimmed from V: 6 bases; trimmed from J: 8 bases; junction bases lacking a gene match: 11. The CDR3, from cysteine to phenylalanine, totals 14 residues. Only the CDR3 portion is preserved as DNA: 42 bases, with reading frame beginning at the first base. This receptor was identified in a man aged 18 to 29 who had mild COVID-19 (a few samples of this study predate the infection). The sample titles of this study are shuffled in the database, so cell type and time point are left out; the donor was told from shared clones. The chain couples TRBV12-3 or TRBV12-4 to TRBJ1-2; TRBD1 matches 8 bases in the middle. The source material was PBMCs or a T cell subset sorted from them (not recorded which). This receptor carries the CDR3 CASSYNRAGGGYTF. The nucleotide sequence is given as TGTGCCAGCAGCTACAATAGGGCAGGGGGCGGCTACACCTTC.